The rows below give T cell receptor beta chains drawn from one sample of a study of blood T cells in healthy people across ages. TCRdb re-called the 5' RACE reads through MiXCR, storing one row per CDR3 protein. Of about 1.4 million distinct CDR3 sequences in the sample, around 59% were seen once. Input material: blood. These receptor sequences come from a man younger than 35 in good health. Each CDR3 is given with its conserved first and last residue.

j_gene: TRBJ2-5
v_gene: TRBV4-1
CDR3aa: CASSNPSGREEETQYF

j_gene: NA
v_gene: TRBV12-3/TRBV12-4
CDR3aa: CASRRTVDEQYF

j_gene: TRBJ2-7
v_gene: TRBV7-9
CDR3aa: CASSLDRGASSYEQYF

j_gene: TRBJ2-7
v_gene: TRBV20-1
CDR3aa: CSVAGTLSSYEQYF

j_gene: TRBJ2-5
v_gene: TRBV12-3/TRBV12-4
CDR3aa: CASSSGLRGTGQYF

j_gene: TRBJ1-6
v_gene: TRBV12-3/TRBV12-4
CDR3aa: CASQAEGRGSPLHF

j_gene: TRBJ2-1
v_gene: TRBV14
CDR3aa: CASFEQRGDEQFF

j_gene: TRBJ1-1
v_gene: TRBV9
CDR3aa: CASSVVRDQAFF

j_gene: TRBJ2-5
v_gene: TRBV28
CDR3aa: CASSLRDRGSETQYF

j_gene: TRBJ2-3
v_gene: TRBV30
CDR3aa: CARTLVRDTQYF

j_gene: TRBJ2-4
v_gene: TRBV7-9
CDR3aa: CASSLVMDIQYF

j_gene: TRBJ1-5
v_gene: TRBV4-1
CDR3aa: CASSQGWDNQPQHF

j_gene: TRBJ1-5
v_gene: TRBV27
CDR3aa: CASSQGGGGGQPQHF

j_gene: NA
v_gene: TRBV20-1
CDR3aa: CSARPRDYLYEQYF

j_gene: TRBJ2-7
v_gene: TRBV29-1
CDR3aa: CSVEVGQGSYEQYF

j_gene: TRBJ1-6
v_gene: TRBV20-1
CDR3aa: CSAPRGSSYNSPLHF

j_gene: TRBJ2-7
v_gene: TRBV20-1
CDR3aa: CSASTPRQAYEQYF

j_gene: TRBJ2-1
v_gene: TRBV6-2/TRBV6-3
CDR3aa: CASSWQGSYNEQFF

j_gene: TRBJ2-7
v_gene: TRBV3-1
CDR3aa: CASSQGREDNEQYF

j_gene: NA
v_gene: TRBV29-1
CDR3aa: CSVVGPGETQYF

j_gene: TRBJ2-3
v_gene: TRBV2
CDR3aa: CASSTNPEGTRRTDTQYF

j_gene: TRBJ2-3
v_gene: TRBV2
CDR3aa: CASNPGTGVSDTQYF

j_gene: TRBJ1-2
v_gene: TRBV10-3
CDR3aa: CAIKESILANYGYTF

j_gene: TRBJ1-2
v_gene: TRBV20-1
CDR3aa: CSARVRCWRDTDYGYTF

j_gene: TRBJ2-1
v_gene: TRBV10-2
CDR3aa: CASSELAGPTRDEQFF

j_gene: TRBJ2-1
v_gene: TRBV5-1
CDR3aa: CASSIRTGDNEQFF

j_gene: TRBJ1-4
v_gene: TRBV12-3/TRBV12-4
CDR3aa: CASSSRTGPAEKLFF

j_gene: TRBJ1-1
v_gene: TRBV5-1
CDR3aa: CASTLTGRRTEAFF

j_gene: TRBJ1-2
v_gene: TRBV4-3
CDR3aa: CASSQQPDGSAYGYTF

j_gene: TRBJ2-3
v_gene: TRBV4-2
CDR3aa: CAGSPLLAGGTSTDTQYF

j_gene: TRBJ2-3
v_gene: TRBV4-1
CDR3aa: CASSQVPPRPVGYTSLDTQYF

j_gene: TRBJ2-7
v_gene: TRBV27
CDR3aa: CASYSLETGANEQYF

j_gene: TRBJ2-3
v_gene: TRBV20-1
CDR3aa: CSAKELAASTDTQYF

j_gene: TRBJ2-3
v_gene: TRBV15
CDR3aa: CATSSYGGSTDTQYF

j_gene: TRBJ2-3
v_gene: TRBV4-1
CDR3aa: CASTLGPLIDAQYF

j_gene: TRBJ2-3
v_gene: TRBV29-1
CDR3aa: CSVAGARSTDTQYF

j_gene: TRBJ2-1
v_gene: TRBV20-1
CDR3aa: CSARISGGFDNEQFF

j_gene: TRBJ2-7
v_gene: TRBV20-1
CDR3aa: CSVPTPSGRDEQYF

j_gene: TRBJ1-2
v_gene: TRBV7-2
CDR3aa: CASSLEGQTANYGYTF

j_gene: TRBJ1-1
v_gene: TRBV3-1
CDR3aa: CASSHPGDLNTEAFF

j_gene: TRBJ2-1
v_gene: TRBV4-3
CDR3aa: CASSRKGGSVNEQFF

j_gene: TRBJ2-1
v_gene: TRBV4-2
CDR3aa: CASSQDGGTYNEQFF

j_gene: TRBJ2-3
v_gene: TRBV7-9
CDR3aa: CASSFGLTADTQYF

j_gene: TRBJ2-4
v_gene: TRBV3-1
CDR3aa: CASSQDQSGPKNIQYF

j_gene: NA
v_gene: TRBV3-1
CDR3aa: CASSHYRESEQFF

j_gene: TRBJ1-2
v_gene: TRBV2
CDR3aa: CASSEDQGFYGYTF

j_gene: TRBJ2-2
v_gene: TRBV10-3
CDR3aa: CAITGTGELFF

j_gene: TRBJ2-1
v_gene: TRBV10-3
CDR3aa: CAISDTGTAVYNEQFF

j_gene: TRBJ1-6
v_gene: TRBV4-3
CDR3aa: CASSHHRGRNSPLHF

j_gene: TRBJ1-1
v_gene: TRBV4-3
CDR3aa: CASSHQTGRGEAFF